These T cell receptor beta chains were read from a single sample in a study of T cell repertoires in cytomegalovirus infection. Each CDR3 protein is one row after TCRdb ran MiXCR on the reads. The sample has roughly 720,000 distinct CDR3 sequences, roughly 36% seen once. The specimen sequenced was PBMCs. These receptors were collected from a human donor in good health (CMV status not recorded). Some clones in this sample may be carry-over from other donors' samples. The CDR3 runs from the conserved cysteine through the conserved F or W. A D gene is named only where the DNA matches it firmly. A row's size may be missing; if present it is once, few, many or a size class.

v_gene	abundance	d_gene	j_gene	CDR3nt	CDR3aa
TRBV11-2	NA	NA	TRBJ1-1	TGTGCCAGCAGCTTAGAGCCAGGGGTGGGCACTGAAGCTTTCTTT	CASSLEPGVGTEAFF
TRBV27	NA	TRBD1	TRBJ1-4	TGTGCCAGCAGTTTCACAGGGGGTCTTAATGAAAAACTGTTTTTT	CASSFTGGLNEKLFF
TRBV24-1	few	TRBD1	TRBJ2-1	TGTGCCACCGGAAGCCAGGGGGCGCGTGAGCAGTTCTTC	CATGSQGAREQFF
TRBV7-2	many	TRBD2	TRBJ2-1	TGTGCCAGCAGAAAGGGGACTAGCGGGCCCCAGGGGAATGAGCAGTTCTTC	CASRKGTSGPQGNEQFF
TRBV28	NA	TRBD2	TRBJ2-1	TGTGCCAGCAGTCTCCAGCGGGGGGGTGGGGATGAGCAGTTCTTC	CASSLQRGGGDEQFF
TRBV28	NA	TRBD1	TRBJ2-4	TGTGCCAGCAGTTTCGGGACAGGGGCGCAAGGGGCCAAAAACATTCAGTACTTC	CASSFGTGAQGAKNIQYF
TRBV27	NA	TRBD2	TRBJ2-5	TGTGCCAGCAGTTTAAGAGCGGGGGGGCTCCAAGAGACCCAGTACTTC	CASSLRAGGLQETQYF
TRBV11-2	few	NA	TRBJ2-5	TGTGCCAGCGAGCTTGGCTCGCAGGGCCCGGGAGAGACCCAGTACTTC	CASELGSQGPGETQYF
TRBV10-3	few	TRBD1	TRBJ2-1	TGTGCCATCAGGACAGGGAGCTCCTACAATGAGCAGTTCTTC	CAIRTGSSYNEQFF
TRBV20-1	NA	NA	TRBJ2-5	TGCAGTGCTAGAGCCGGACGGCCCCAAGAGACCCAGTACTTC	CSARAGRPQETQYF
TRBV20-1	few	NA	TRBJ2-5	TGCAGTGCTAGGTTCGGGAACCAAGAGACCCAGTACTTC	CSARFGNQETQYF
TRBV12-3/TRBV12-4	many	TRBD1	TRBJ1-5	TGTGCCAGCAGTTTCCAAACAGGGGCGGTGGGTCAGCCCCAGCATTTT	CASSFQTGAVGQPQHF
TRBV7-8	NA	TRBD1	TRBJ1-6	TGTGCCAGCAGCTTAGCCGACGGGACAGAGACCCGCTCCTATAATTCACCCCTCCACTTT	CASSLADGTETRSYNSPLHF
TRBV6-5	NA	TRBD2	TRBJ2-1	TGTGCCAGCAGTTACGCAAAAGGGGAGGGACTAGCGGGACGAGGTGAGCAGTTCTTC	CASSYAKGEGLAGRGEQFF
TRBV7-2	many	NA	TRBJ1-1	TGTGCCAGCAGCCGACTTACAGGGCGCACTGAAGCTTTCTTT	CASSRLTGRTEAFF
TRBV4-1	NA	TRBD1	TRBJ1-1	TGCGCCAGCAGCCAACGACAGGGGGGGAGCACTGAAGCTTTCTTT	CASSQRQGGSTEAFF
TRBV28	NA	TRBD2	TRBJ2-1	TGTGCCAGCAGTACAATAGCGGGAGTACTGTTCTTC	CASSTIAGVLFF
TRBV7-6	many	NA	TRBJ2-1	TGTGCCAGCAGCTTAGAGGGGAGATTCACCTACAATGAGCAGTTCTTC	CASSLEGRFTYNEQFF
TRBV27	few	NA	TRBJ1-5	TGTGCCAGCAGTTACCGCGGGGGTGGCAGTCAGCCCCAGCATTTT	CASSYRGGGSQPQHF
TRBV7-9	few	NA	TRBJ1-1	TGTGCCAGCAGCTTAGGAGGGGGACCGAACACTGAAGCTTTCTTT	CASSLGGGPNTEAFF
TRBV29-1	few	TRBD2	TRBJ2-1	TGCAGCGTTGGGGAGGGGTCATCCCTTGGTGAGCAGTTCTTC	CSVGEGSSLGEQFF
TRBV30	NA	NA	TRBJ1-1	TGTGCCTGGAGTACCAGGAGGAACACTGAAGCTTTCTTT	CAWSTRRNTEAFF
TRBV19	few	NA	TRBJ2-3	TGTGCCAGTAGTATGCGAGATACGCAGTATTTT	CASSMRDTQYF
TRBV7-2	many	TRBD2	TRBJ2-1	TGTGCCAGCAGCTTGAAGACTAGCGGAACGGGGATGGGCTCCTACAATGAGCAGTTCTTC	CASSLKTSGTGMGSYNEQFF
TRBV6-5	NA	NA	TRBJ1-3	TGTGCCAGCAGTTACACCCGCGGGAGAACTGGAAACACCATATATTTT	CASSYTRGRTGNTIYF
TRBV7-3	few	NA	TRBJ1-1	TGTGCCAGCAGCCAGGGTGGGATGAACACTGAAGCTTTCTTT	CASSQGGMNTEAFF
TRBV6-8	NA	NA	TRBJ2-7	TGTGCCAGCAGGTCCCCCAGGAGCGGTCCCTACGAGCAGTACTTC	CASRSPRSGPYEQYF
TRBV30	NA	NA	TRBJ1-2	TGTGCCTGGAGTGTGGGGCTTAACTATGGCTACACCTTC	CAWSVGLNYGYTF
TRBV7-2	NA	NA	TRBJ2-5	TGTGCCAGCAGCTCTTTTACGGAGACCCAGTACTTC	CASSSFTETQYF
TRBV19	NA	TRBD2	TRBJ2-2	TGTGCCAGTAGTAAACCATCGGGACTACTCACCGGGGAGCTGTTTTTT	CASSKPSGLLTGELFF
TRBV6-1	NA	NA	TRBJ2-7	TGTGCCAGCAGACGACTAGACAGGGACTCCTACGAGCAGTACTTC	CASRRLDRDSYEQYF
TRBV7-2	NA	TRBD2	TRBJ2-7	TGTGCCAGCAATCTAGCGGGAGGACCGAGCTCCTACGAGCAGTACTTC	CASNLAGGPSSYEQYF
TRBV6-4	NA	TRBD1	TRBJ1-2	TGTGCCAGCAGCGGACAGGGACTGGCTGGCTACACCTTC	CASSGQGLAGYTF
TRBV7-6	NA	NA	TRBJ1-1	TGTGCAAGCAGCATATCTACGGCCGTGGGCTACACTGAAGCTTTCTTT	CASSISTAVGYTEAFF
TRBV15	many	TRBD2	TRBJ2-1	TGTGCCACCAGCCCCTATAGCGGGAGAGGGGTCAATGAGCAGTTCTTC	CATSPYSGRGVNEQFF
TRBV19	NA	NA	TRBJ1-5	TGTGCCAGTAGTATAGAGGCAGGGGCGGGTCAGCCCCAGCATTTT	CASSIEAGAGQPQHF
TRBV7-4	few	NA	TRBJ2-5	TGTGCCAGCAGCTTAGTTCGCGGTGGTCCGAGATTGGCCCAGTACTTC	CASSLVRGGPRLAQYF
TRBV6-1	NA	TRBD2	TRBJ2-1	TGTGCCAGCAGTGAAAGGAGCGGGAGAGGCACCTACAATGAGCAGTTCTTC	CASSERSGRGTYNEQFF
TRBV9	NA	TRBD2	TRBJ2-2	TGTGCCAGCAGCGGTGCTAGCGGGGGACCCACCGGGGAGCTGTTTTTT	CASSGASGGPTGELFF